This TCR beta chain originates from a study of shared clonotypes between healthy human individuals (dated by TCRdb to the early 2020s). About the full investigation: A couple of women and a few men aged 18 to 49 years were included in the cohort. Between about 0.94 and 8.9 billion PBMCs per donor were obtained by leukapheresis. For each donor, CD4 naive and CD4 memory were each given three plates, CD8 naive was given two plates, and CD8 memory was given one plate. To increase sequencing depth and limit assay-specific biases, TCR repertoire library preparation and sequencing were carried out by different laboratories using diverse techniques. To estimate repertoire size and how much clonotypes are shared between individuals, the study performed deep sequencing of blood TCR repertoires from a few healthy adults.

Overall results and qualifications from the work: Pairwise subsampling led to the expectation that sequencing depth would affect the degree of clonotype sharing among donors. Estimated clonotype richness was generally larger for naive than for memory subsets. Approximately 4.8% of naive CD4, roughly 3.6% of naive CD8, approximately 2.2% of memory CD4, and 0.4% of memory CD8 clonotypes were shared across a few donors. Sampling was limited to blood, and TCR repertoires in tissue likely differ from TCR repertoires in blood. Rarefaction of sorted-subset datasets indicated incomplete sequencing despite the large sequencing depth. The small number of donors limited the genetic and exposure-history diversity represented. Compared with non-shared clonotypes, clonotypes shared by all four sorted-subset donors had higher generation probabilities.

Using the deep immunoSEQ assay, multiplex PCR amplified TCR CDR3 regions from genomic DNA. For each cell subset, the extracted genomic DNA was distributed evenly across all wells of several immunoSEQ 96-well plates, and each plate served as one replicate. For sorted subsets, each replicate PCR was loaded with approximately 190 ng genomic DNA, equivalent to approximately 33,000 T cell genomes. Purified libraries were quantified with a Qubit 3.0 fluorometer, sized on a Bioanalyzer 2100, and re-quantified with the KAPA Library Quantification kit. Each immunoSEQ 96-well plate was sequenced on its own single-read 150-cycle Illumina NextSeq 550 flow cell. Processing in the source paper ran as follows. Because the immunoSEQ output included only junctional sequences and no quality scores, the filtering could not be the same as the filtering used for full-length reads. Sequences were annotated with PyIR, a Python wrapper for IgBLAST v1.9, and V/J genes and CDR3 were assigned using IMGT germline references. Reads with weak V/J assignments (E-value above 1e-6), missing CDR3, stop codons, out-of-frame junctions, or ambiguous translated residues were removed. A V3J clonotype was defined by an identical inferred V gene, J gene, and CDR3 amino acid sequence. Percentage overlap between repertoires was calculated by dividing the number of shared unique clonotypes by the size of the smaller repertoire. Richness of each repertoire was evaluated using RTK rarefaction, the Chao1 estimator, and Recon v2.1 estimates of unobserved clonotypes. OLGA was used to compute generation probabilities for all TCRbeta clonotypes that the gDNA method yielded from a handful of donors. This is the immuneACCESS table as TCRdb keeps it, with only in-frame sequences that have V and J called. A part of the clones is gone; compared with another copy, unresolved V genes explain less than half, and the rest is unexplained. That table supplies the V and J calls and clone size; D and trimming were determined from the DNA. Present in this sample are 950,000 to 1,100,000 clones, around 75% of which were seen just once. Approximately 1.5% of the sample belongs to the ten largest clones.

Counted from cysteine to phenylalanine, this CDR3 has 14 amino acids. CDR3 DNA is the only sequence kept; it has 42 bases, read in frame from the first base. V is clipped by 5 bases and J by 4 bases, and the sequence between their germline boundaries is 13 bases long. The germline V gene gives CDR1 as SGHTA and CDR2 as FQGNSA. For this clone: Its specific antigen is unknown. Per-base qualities were not stored, and no clone one base away is much larger.

Healthy HIV-negative adults with no recently reported acute infections or vaccinations were included as donors. Only Caucasian adults living in Nashville, Tennessee, USA were represented among the donors. CD4+ T cells were enriched through magnetic negative selection, after which naive cells were positively selected on CD45RA and the remaining negative fraction served as the memory subset. Blood was collected by leukapheresis, and PBMCs were isolated by Ficoll-Histopaque density gradient centrifugation and then cryopreserved in liquid nitrogen vapor phase. Analytical flow cytometry was used to check the purity and quantity of each magnetically sorted T cell population. Genomic DNA was isolated from each sorted fraction and quantified by UV absorbance on a Nanodrop 2000c.

The sequence came from a man between 18 and 29 years old in good health. The sequencing input was memory CD4+ T cells sorted from blood. The cell subset or site label, read with the paper, signifies: CD45RA-negative fraction. The V and J segments used are TRBV7-2 and TRBJ2-3; the D gene identity is not certain. The CDR3 in this case is CASSAALVPDTQYF. The base sequence is TGTGCCAGCAGCGCCGCACTGGTCCCAGATACGCAGTATTTT.